This T cell receptor (beta chain) was found in a study of blood T cell repertoires in COVID-19. The overall study: T cells, B-cell-depleted T cells, or PBMCs supplied cDNA or gDNA.

Per the authors' pipeline: Nucleated cell counts were estimated from reference gene primer amplification. Libraries were prepared by immunoSEQ multiplex PCR; TCRdb keeps only in-frame clonotypes and omits some of them. V and J calls and clone size are those listed in that table; D and trimming were worked out from the DNA. The sample shows roughly 140,000 clones, around 85% of them seen only once. CDR1 is SGHDN, CDR2 FVKESK, per germline. The CDR3 sequence is 15 residues long. The germline V and J ends were trimmed by 2 bases and 3 bases, with 11 bases remaining between them. This chain uses TRBV14 with TRBJ2-1; possible D gene TRBD2, 5 bases. Sequencing input: peripheral blood. The source of this sequence is a middle-aged man with acute or convalescent COVID-19. The CDR3 bases are TGTGCCAGCAGCCAACAAGCTGGGAGCTACAATGAGCAGTTCTTC. Translation gives CASSQQAGSYNEQFF. Full variable domain (missing parts from reference TRBV14 and TRBJ2-1): EAGVTQFPSHSVIEKGQTVTLRCDPISGHDNLYWYRRVMGKEIKFLLHFVKESKQDESGMPNNRFLAERTGGTYSTLKVQPAELEDSGVYFCASSQQAGSYNEQFFGPGTRLTVL.